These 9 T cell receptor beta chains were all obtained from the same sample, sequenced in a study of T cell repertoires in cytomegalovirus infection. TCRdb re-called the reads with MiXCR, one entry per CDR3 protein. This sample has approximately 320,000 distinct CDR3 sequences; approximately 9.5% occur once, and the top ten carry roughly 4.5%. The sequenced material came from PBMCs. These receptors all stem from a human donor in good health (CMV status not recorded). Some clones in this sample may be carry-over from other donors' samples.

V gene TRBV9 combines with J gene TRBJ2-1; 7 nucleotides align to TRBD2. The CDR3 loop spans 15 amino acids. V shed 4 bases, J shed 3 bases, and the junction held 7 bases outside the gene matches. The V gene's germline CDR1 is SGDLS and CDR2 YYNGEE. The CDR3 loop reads CASSLSASGYNEQFF. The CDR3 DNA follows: TGTGCCAGCAGCCTTTCGGCTAGCGGCTACAATGAGCAGTTCTTC.

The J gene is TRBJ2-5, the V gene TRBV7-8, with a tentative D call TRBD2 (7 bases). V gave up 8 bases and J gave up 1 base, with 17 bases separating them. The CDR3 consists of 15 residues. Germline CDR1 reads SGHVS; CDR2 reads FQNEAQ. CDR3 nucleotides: TGTGCCAGCGCCGATAGGGGGGGCATCCAAGAGACCCAGTACTTC. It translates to CASADRGGIQETQYF.

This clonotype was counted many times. CDR3 in amino acids: CASCEVGGGGNEQFF. In nucleotides, the CDR3 is TGTGCCAGCTGCGAGGTCGGCGGGGGAGGGAATGAGCAGTTCTTC. J is TRBJ2-1 and V is TRBV6-6, with 7 nucleotides matching TRBD2. Germline assignment: CDR1 MNHNY and CDR2 SVGAGI (reference sequence). This CDR3 is built from 15 residues. Unmatched junction bases numbered 14, after V lost 8 bases and J lost 7 bases.

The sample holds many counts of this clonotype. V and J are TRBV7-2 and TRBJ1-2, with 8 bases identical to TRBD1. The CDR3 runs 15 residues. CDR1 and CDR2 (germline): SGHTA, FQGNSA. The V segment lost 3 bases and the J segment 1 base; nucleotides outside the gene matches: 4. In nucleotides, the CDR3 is TGTGCCAGCAGCTTGGGACAGGCAAATAACTATGGCTACACCTTC. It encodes CASSLGQANNYGYTF.

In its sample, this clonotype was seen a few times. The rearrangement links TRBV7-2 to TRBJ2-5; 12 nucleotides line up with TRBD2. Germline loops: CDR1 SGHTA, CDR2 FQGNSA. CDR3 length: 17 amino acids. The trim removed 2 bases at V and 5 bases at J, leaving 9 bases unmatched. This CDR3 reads CASSLSSGGGGGETQYF. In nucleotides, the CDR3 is TGTGCCAGCAGCTTATCTAGCGGGGGGGGGGGGGGGGAGACCCAGTACTTC.

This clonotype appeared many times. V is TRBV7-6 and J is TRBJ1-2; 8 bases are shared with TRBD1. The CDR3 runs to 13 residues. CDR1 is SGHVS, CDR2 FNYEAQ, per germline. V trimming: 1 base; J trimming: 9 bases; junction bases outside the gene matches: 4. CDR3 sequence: CASSLGQGFSYTF. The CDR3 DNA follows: TGTGCCAGCAGCTTAGGACAGGGGTTCAGCTACACCTTC.

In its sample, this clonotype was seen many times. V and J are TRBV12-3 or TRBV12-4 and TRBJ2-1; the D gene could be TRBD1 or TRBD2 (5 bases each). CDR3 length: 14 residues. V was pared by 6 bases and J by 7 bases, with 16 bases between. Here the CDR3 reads CASRGLAGLNEQFF. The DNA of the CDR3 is TGTGCCAGCAGGGGGCTAGCTGGTTTAAATGAGCAGTTCTTC.

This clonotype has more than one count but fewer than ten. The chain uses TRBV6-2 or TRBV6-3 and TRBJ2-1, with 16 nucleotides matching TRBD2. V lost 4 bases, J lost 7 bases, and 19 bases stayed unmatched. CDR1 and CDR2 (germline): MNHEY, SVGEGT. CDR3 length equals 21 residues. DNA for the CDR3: TGTGCCAGCAGTTCTCCACCGGGACTAGCGGGGGGGGCGGCGGGTCAGAATGAGCAGTTCTTC. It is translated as CASSSPPGLAGGAAGQNEQFF.

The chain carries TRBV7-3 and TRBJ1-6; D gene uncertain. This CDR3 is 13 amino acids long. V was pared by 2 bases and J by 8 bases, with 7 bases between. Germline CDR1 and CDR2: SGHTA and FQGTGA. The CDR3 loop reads CASSLWSDSPLHF. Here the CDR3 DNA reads TGTGCCAGCAGCTTATGGTCCGATTCACCCCTCCACTTT. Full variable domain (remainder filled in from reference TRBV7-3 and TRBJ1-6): GAGVSQTPSNKVTEKGKYVELRCDPISGHTALYWYRQSLGQGPEFLIYFQGTGAADDSGLPNDRFFAVRPEGSVSTLKIQRTERGDSAVYLCASSLWSDSPLHFGNGTRLTVT.